This T cell receptor (beta chain) was documented in a study of chemoradiotherapy in HPV16-positive cancers. Study information: Candidate HPV-specific T-cell clones and common TCR motifs came from functional assays in a couple of HPV16-positive patients.

This CDR3 has 15 amino acids. V was pared by 5 bases and J by 6 bases, with 8 bases of the junction left unmatched. The germline V gene has CDR1 MNHEY and CDR2 SMNVEV (reference sequence). Study-level findings and limits: Candidate HPV-specific clones and E7-related TCR motifs grew in tumor during treatment. In HPV16-positive patients, HPV-responsive T-cell expansion tracked better recurrence-free survival. Functional assays defining HPV-specific T cells used only two HPV16-positive patients.

Some clones are missing from TCRdb's copy, which holds only in-frame ones; the method was immunoSEQ multiplex PCR. Of around 30,000 clones listed, roughly nine tenths are singletons. A word on this clone: Antigen: not known.

The rearrangement uses TRBV27 and TRBJ2-1; 9 bases map to TRBD1. The sequence was collected from a human donor with HPV-associated anogenital cancer. The sequenced sample was blood, obtained from a patient who underwent chemoradiotherapy. The CDR3 bases are TGTGCCAGCAGTAACTACCGGGACAGGGTCAATGAGCAGTTCTTC. Translation gives CASSNYRDRVNEQFF.